This T cell receptor (beta chain) was profiled in a study of graft-versus-host responses after intestinal transplantation. Looking at the study overall: All of the recipients had induction that used anti-thymocyte globulin, then tacrolimus and steroids for two to three years. Study-wide results and limits: Elevated graft-versus-host to host-versus-graft clonal ratios in allografts were recorded for patients with graft-donor T cell macrochimerism.

Some clones are missing from TCRdb's copy, which holds only in-frame ones; the method was immunoSEQ multiplex PCR. The top ten hold approximately 0.4% of the sample, which has just over 85,000 clones, 85% to 95% seen once. As regards this clone: Its specificity is unknown.

Germline assignment: CDR1 SGDLS and CDR2 YYNGEE. With 4 bases clipped from V and 6 bases from J, the junction kept 4 bases outside the gene matches. This CDR3 has 15 residues. V and J are TRBV9 and TRBJ2-1; the match to TRBD2 covers 13 bases. The sequenced sample was unstimulated CD8+ T cells sorted from spleen or lymph node cells, obtained before transplant. This TCR came from a human donor who was the organ donor for an intestinal transplant. The CDR3 DNA reads as TGTGCCAGCAGCCCCCGGACTAGCGGGGGCAATGAGCAGTTCTTC. This encodes CASSPRTSGGNEQFF.